This T cell receptor beta chain was identified during a study of regulatory T cells in long-lasting Graves disease (dated by TCRdb to the early 2020s). A note on the overall study: Persistent Graves' disease meant more than 5 years of antithyroid drug treatment with TSH receptor autoantibodies that stayed positive. Antithyroid drugs had been taken for 8.5 to 12 years on average by persistent Graves' disease patients in the clinical cohort. TCR sequencing covered 13 persistent and approximately 20 newly diagnosed Graves' disease patients, some 35 samples in total. The study was conducted in China and was registered as a clinical trial. This study used TCR sequencing and RNA sequencing of peripheral blood to compare persistent Graves' disease patients against newly diagnosed Graves' disease patients. The full study reports these points: Persistent Graves' disease patients showed lower TCR Shannon entropy and fewer highly expanded clones than newly diagnosed patients, suggesting clonal expansion. Peripheral blood alone was examined, since thyroid tissue, which constituted the primary lesion, could not be accessed. Sequencing and analysis were limited to the TCR beta chain. As a limitation, the authors acknowledged that the small sample size may reduce accuracy. TRBV28, TRBJ1-2 and TRBJ2-5 were preferentially used in persistent disease, while TRBV20-1 and TRBJ2-1 were favored in newly diagnosed disease. Patients with persistent disease shared more public clonotypes (around 2,500) than newly diagnosed patients did (more than 900).

Many counts were recorded for this clonotype. It has no known antigen specificity. Base quality data are lacking; no much larger clone is found one base away. The CDR3 has 15 amino acids, counting the end cysteine and phenylalanine. CDR3 DNA is the only sequence kept; it has 45 bases, read in frame from the first base. Trimming takes 5 bases from V and 10 bases from J, and the germline ends sit 18 bases apart. The germline V gene sets CDR1 to SNHLY and CDR2 to FYNNEI. The time point tag for this specimen amounts to: persistent/refractory GD, antithyroid drugs over 5 years with positive TRAb. RNA was extracted from PBMCs in TRIzol for both TCR sequencing and RNA sequencing. Graves' disease was diagnosed according to American Thyroid Association guidelines. The patients came from an endocrinology department in Xi'an, China. From each patient, about 9.7 milliliters of peripheral blood was collected into an EDTA anticoagulant tube. Ficoll Paque Plus density gradient separation was used to isolate PBMCs, and no additional T cell sorting was done. An Agilent 2100 Bioanalyzer and agarose gel were used to assess RNA quality, and a NanoDrop 2000 was used to measure RNA concentration.

Library construction relied on multiplex PCR. Sequenced using an Illumina HiSeq 4000. To build TCR beta libraries, CDR3 regions were amplified by Arm-PCR using iRepertoire HTBI primers. Gel purification was performed on PCR products prior to sequencing. The source study handled its data this way. Gene usage analysis of CDR3 amino acid clonotypes relied on the roughly 67 TRBV and 15 or so TRBJ segments identified across samples. Filtered high-quality paired reads were merged into contigs using COPE and FqMerger. Contigs were aligned with BLAST to IMGT TRBV, TRBD and TRBJ reference genes, and CDR3 was defined per IMGT. Clonotypes above 0.1% frequency were classified as highly expanded clones. Shannon entropy served as the measure of repertoire diversity, while the Gini coefficient captured V-J evenness. A clonotype found in more than one individual was treated as public. The public reads were run again by TCRdb, first through fastp at Q25 and then through MiXCR, and only productive beta chains were kept. Rows are combined by CDR3 protein, so each entry shows the most common genes and DNA. None of the V and J calls come from the authors' own analysis; TCRdb made them. This sample gives around 450,000 distinct CDR3 sequences in total; roughly a fifth of them show up just once. Roughly 7.1% of the sample rests with the top ten.

This TCR was sampled from a female donor with Graves disease. Here the sequenced sample was peripheral blood mononuclear cells (PBMCs), taken when the disease was refractory, from a patient treated with antithyroid drugs. The V and J genes are TRBV2 and TRBJ1-6; possibly the D gene is TRBD1, per 5 matching bases. The CDR3: CASSTLQVLQSPLHF. At the DNA level, the sequence is TGTGCCAGCAGTACTTTACAGGTCCTCCAATCACCCCTCCACTTT.